This is a list of T cell receptor beta chains from one sample in a study of CD8 T cells in ankylosing spondylitis. In TCRdb, the 5' RACE reads were re-called with MiXCR into one record per CDR3 protein. The sample records 250,000 or so distinct CDR3 sequences, roughly 18% being singletons. Sequenced input: blood, either unsorted or a sorted T cell fraction (not recorded which). Receptors originate from a male donor with ankylosing spondylitis or in good health (not recorded which). The CDR3 runs from the conserved cysteine through the conserved F or W. D genes are given only for firm matches. A row's size may be missing; if present it is once, few, many or a size class.

j_gene	abundance	d_gene	v_gene	CDR3aa	CDR3nt
TRBJ2-7	.	TRBD2	TRBV7-2	CASRSSGPYEQYF	TGTGCCAGCAGGTCTAGCGGTCCCTACGAGCAGTACTTC
TRBJ2-5	.	.	TRBV20-1	CSASGVGSGETQYF	TGCAGTGCTAGTGGGGTGGGGTCTGGGGAGACCCAGTACTTC
TRBJ2-7	.	.	TRBV19	CASSIRLSVSYEQYF	TGTGCCAGTAGTATACGTCTATCAGTCTCCTACGAGCAGTACTTC
TRBJ1-1	.	.	TRBV12-3/TRBV12-4	CASSSRGMNTEAFF	TGTGCCAGCAGTTCCAGGGGTATGAACACTGAAGCTTTCTTT
TRBJ2-1	.	.	TRBV29-1	CSVEPRDWDNEQFF	TGCAGCGTTGAACCGCGGGACTGGGACAATGAGCAGTTCTTC
TRBJ1-2	.	.	TRBV25-1	CASSGGTWNYGYTF	TGTGCCAGCAGTGGGGGGACTTGGAACTATGGCTACACCTTC
TRBJ2-5	.	TRBD1	TRBV7-6	CASSSWPGQGRETQYF	TGTGCCAGCAGTTCATGGCCGGGACAGGGAAGGGAGACCCAGTACTTC
TRBJ2-5	many	.	TRBV10-3	CAISESTVQETQYF	TGTGCCATCAGTGAGTCGACAGTCCAAGAGACCCAGTACTTC
TRBJ2-4	few	.	TRBV7-9	CASSLATDLQNIQYF	TGTGCCAGCAGCTTAGCCACAGACCTGCAAAACATTCAGTACTTC
TRBJ2-5	many	.	TRBV29-1	CSVEDMFPRDIQETQYF	TGCAGCGTTGAAGATATGTTCCCCCGGGACATCCAAGAGACCCAGTACTTC
TRBJ1-1	.	TRBD1	TRBV11-2	CASSLAWDRQNTEAFF	TGTGCCAGCAGCTTAGCCTGGGACAGACAAAACACTGAAGCTTTCTTT
TRBJ2-7	many	.	TRBV21-1	CARGGPRPSSYEQYF	TGTGCCAGGGGGGGGCCTCGACCGAGCTCCTACGAGCAGTACTTC
TRBJ2-7	few	.	TRBV29-1	CSVRGEGSYEQYF	TGCAGCGTCCGGGGAGAGGGGTCCTACGAGCAGTACTTC